These T cell receptor beta chains were read from a single sample in a study of blood T cell repertoires in COVID-19. Produced via immunoSEQ multiplex PCR; TCRdb's table is partial and in-frame only. Among about 35,000 clones listed, roughly 86% were seen once. Sequencing was done on a sample of peripheral blood. The receptors were gathered from a man of 80 years or more with active or convalescent COVID-19. CDR3s include the opening cysteine and the closing phenylalanine or tryptophan. The D gene is left open where the match is weak. A clone size is listed for some rows: how often the clone was seen (once, few, many), or a class if it is expanded.

v_call,clone_size,d_call,j_call,cdr3_nt,cdr3_aa
TRBV2,many,TRBD1,TRBJ1-1,TGTGCCAGCACGACAGGGGAGAACACTGAAGCTTTCTTT,CASTTGENTEAFF
TRBV18,.,.,TRBJ1-1,TGTGCCAGCTCACTCCAAGGACAAGGCACTGAAGCTTTCTTT,CASSLQGQGTEAFF
TRBV5-1,once,.,TRBJ2-7,TGCGCCAGCAGTTTGATTCTAGGCCGATTCTACGAGCAGTACTTC,CASSLILGRFYEQYF
TRBV13,once,TRBD2,TRBJ2-7,TGTGCCAGCAGCCCAGCCGCCGGGCGGGAGGTGAGGTCCTACGAGCAGTACTTC,CASSPAAGREVRSYEQYF
TRBV6-5,.,.,TRBJ1-1,TGTGCCAGCAGTTCCCAGGGCAAGGAGACTGAAGCTTTCTTT,CASSSQGKETEAFF
TRBV4-1,.,.,TRBJ1-4,TGCGCCAGCAGCCACACGGGTGAAAAACTGTTTTTT,CASSHTGEKLFF
TRBV11-2,once,.,TRBJ2-1,TGTGCCAGCAGCTTAGTTGGGAGTCCCCACAATGAGCAGTTCTTC,CASSLVGSPHNEQFF
TRBV6-1,.,.,TRBJ1-2,TGTGCCAGCAGTGAATTATGGACAGATAACTATGGCTACACCTTC,CASSELWTDNYGYTF
TRBV5-1,.,TRBD2,TRBJ2-2,TGCGCCAGCAGCTTGGCGGGGACTAGCGGGAGCTGGGACACCGGGGAGCTGTTTTTT,CASSLAGTSGSWDTGELFF
TRBV28,.,.,TRBJ1-6,TGTGCCACCAACGCAGGGTTAAGATCACCCCTCCACTTT,CATNAGLRSPLHF
TRBV28,.,TRBD1,TRBJ1-4,TGTGCCAGCAGTCCCTTCGTAGGGACAGGCCAGGAAAAACTGTTTTTT,CASSPFVGTGQEKLFF
TRBV6-5,.,.,TRBJ2-4,TGTGCCAGCAGTTACTCGCTGGAGGCCAAAAACATTCAGTACTTC,CASSYSLEAKNIQYF
TRBV4-3,.,.,TRBJ1-2,TGCGCCAGCAGCCAAGATGCCGTCGGCTATGGCTACACCTTC,CASSQDAVGYGYTF
TRBV5-1,.,TRBD1,TRBJ2-1,TGCGCCACCGGAACCGGGACAGACTACAATGAGCAGTTCTTC,CATGTGTDYNEQFF
TRBV3-1/TRBV3-2,.,.,TRBJ1-1,TGTGCCAGCAGCCACCTCGGAGGGACCACTGAAGCTTTCTTT,CASSHLGGTTEAFF
TRBV6-2/TRBV6-3,.,.,TRBJ2-5,TGTGCCAGCAGTTCCTATGCCGAGACTAGTTCCCAAGAGACCCAGTACTTC,CASSSYAETSSQETQYF
TRBV4-1,few,TRBD2,TRBJ2-1,TGCGCCAGCAGCCAACCAATAACGCCCTCGACTAGCCCTCAACCCAATGAGCAGTTCTTC,CASSQPITPSTSPQPNEQFF
TRBV25-1,.,.,TRBJ1-6,TGTGCCAGCAACTCAGGGGCCGCCAATTCACCCCTCCACTTT,CASNSGAANSPLHF
TRBV7-2,.,.,TRBJ2-4,TGTGCCAGCACCGGGGAGCCGGGCCAGTTAGCCAAAAACATTCAGTACTTC,CASTGEPGQLAKNIQYF
TRBV6-5,.,.,TRBJ2-7,TGTGCCAGCAGCCCATCCGGGACTTCTTGGCGCGAGCAGTACTTC,CASSPSGTSWREQYF
TRBV15,.,TRBD1,TRBJ1-2,TGTGCCACCAGCAGCGGACAGGGCTATAACTATGGCTACACCTTC,CATSSGQGYNYGYTF
TRBV2,few,.,TRBJ2-5,TGTGCCAGCAGTGACGACAGGCACCAAGAGACCCAGTACTTC,CASSDDRHQETQYF
TRBV7-8,.,TRBD2,TRBJ2-1,TGTGCCAGCGGAACCGGGAGGTATAATGAGCAGTTCTTC,CASGTGRYNEQFF
TRBV10-3,.,TRBD1,TRBJ2-7,TGTGCCATCAGTGGACGTGGGCAGGGGGCCTACGAGCAGTACTTC,CAISGRGQGAYEQYF